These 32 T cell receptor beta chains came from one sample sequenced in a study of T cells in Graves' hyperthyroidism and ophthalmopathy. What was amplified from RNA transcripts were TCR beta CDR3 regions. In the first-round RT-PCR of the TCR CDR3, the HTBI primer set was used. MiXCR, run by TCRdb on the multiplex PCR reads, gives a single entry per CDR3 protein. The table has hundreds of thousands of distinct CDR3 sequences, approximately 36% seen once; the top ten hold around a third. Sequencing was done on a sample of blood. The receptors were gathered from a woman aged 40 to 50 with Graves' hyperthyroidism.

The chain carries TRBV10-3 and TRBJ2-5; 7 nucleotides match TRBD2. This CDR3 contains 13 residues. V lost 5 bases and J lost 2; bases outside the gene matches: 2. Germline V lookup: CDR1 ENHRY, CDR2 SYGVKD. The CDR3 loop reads CAISSGRQETQYF. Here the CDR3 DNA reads TGTGCCATCAGTTCCGGGAGGCAAGAGACCCAGTACTTC.

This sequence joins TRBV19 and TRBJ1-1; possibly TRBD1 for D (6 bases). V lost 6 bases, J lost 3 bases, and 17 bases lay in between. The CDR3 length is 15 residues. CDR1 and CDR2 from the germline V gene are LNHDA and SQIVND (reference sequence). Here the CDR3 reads CASRETGAVYTEAFF. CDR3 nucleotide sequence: TGTGCCAGTAGAGAGACAGGCGCGGTGTACACTGAAGCTTTCTTT.

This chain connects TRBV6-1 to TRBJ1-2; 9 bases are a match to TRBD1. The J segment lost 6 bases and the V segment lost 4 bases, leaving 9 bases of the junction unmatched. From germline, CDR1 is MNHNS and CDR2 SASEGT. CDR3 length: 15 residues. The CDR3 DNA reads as TGTGCCAGCAGTGCTAGAGAAGGGACAGGGAATGGCTACACCTTC. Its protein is CASSAREGTGNGYTF.

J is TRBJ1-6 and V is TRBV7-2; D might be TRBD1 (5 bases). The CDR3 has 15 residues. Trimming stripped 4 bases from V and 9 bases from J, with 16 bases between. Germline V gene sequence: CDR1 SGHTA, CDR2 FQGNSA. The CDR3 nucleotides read TGTGCCAGCAGCTCGGACCGGGACCACGGTTCACCCCTCCACTTT. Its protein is CASSSDRDHGSPLHF.

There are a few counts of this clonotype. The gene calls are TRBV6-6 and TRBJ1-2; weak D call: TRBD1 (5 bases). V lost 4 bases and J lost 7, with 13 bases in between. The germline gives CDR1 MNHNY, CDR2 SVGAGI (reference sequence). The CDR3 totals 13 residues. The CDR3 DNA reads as TGTGCCAGCAGTTCCGCTCCCGACAGTGGCTACACCTTC. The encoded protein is CASSSAPDSGYTF.

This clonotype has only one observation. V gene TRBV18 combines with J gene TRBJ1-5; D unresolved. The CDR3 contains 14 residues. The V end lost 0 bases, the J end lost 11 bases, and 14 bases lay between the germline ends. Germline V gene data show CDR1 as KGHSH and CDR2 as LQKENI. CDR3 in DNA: TGTGCCAGCTCACCACCGGAAGCCCCCCTGGCCCAGCATTTT. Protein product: CASSPPEAPLAQHF.

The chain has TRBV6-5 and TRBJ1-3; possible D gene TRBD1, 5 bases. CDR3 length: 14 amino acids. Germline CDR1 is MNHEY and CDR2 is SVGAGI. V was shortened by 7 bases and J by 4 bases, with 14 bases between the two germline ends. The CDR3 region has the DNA TGTGCCAGCATAGGTCCAGGGCCCGGAAACACCATATATTTT. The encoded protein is CASIGPGPGNTIYF.

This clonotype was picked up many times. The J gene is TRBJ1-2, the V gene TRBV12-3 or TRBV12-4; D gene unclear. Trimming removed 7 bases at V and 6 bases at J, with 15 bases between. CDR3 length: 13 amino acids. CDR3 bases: TGTGCCAGCACCACATTTGGGCCAAATGGCTACACCTTC. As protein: CASTTFGPNGYTF.

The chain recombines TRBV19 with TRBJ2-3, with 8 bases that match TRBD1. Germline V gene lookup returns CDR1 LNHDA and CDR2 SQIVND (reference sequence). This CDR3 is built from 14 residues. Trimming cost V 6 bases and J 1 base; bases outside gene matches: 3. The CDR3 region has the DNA TGTGCCAGTAGAGTGGACAGGGGCACAGATACGCAGTATTTT. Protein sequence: CASRVDRGTDTQYF.

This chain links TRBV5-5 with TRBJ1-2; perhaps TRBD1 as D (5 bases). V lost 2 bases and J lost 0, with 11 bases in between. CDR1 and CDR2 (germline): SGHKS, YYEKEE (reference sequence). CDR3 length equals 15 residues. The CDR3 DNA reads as TGTGCCAGCAGCTTAAGGGACTGGACTAACTATGGCTACACCTTC. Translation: CASSLRDWTNYGYTF.

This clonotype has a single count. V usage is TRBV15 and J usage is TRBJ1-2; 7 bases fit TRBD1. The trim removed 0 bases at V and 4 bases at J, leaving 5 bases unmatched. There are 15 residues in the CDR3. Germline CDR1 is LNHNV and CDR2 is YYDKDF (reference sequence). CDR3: CATSRDSNRGYGYTF. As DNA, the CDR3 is TGTGCCACCAGCAGAGATTCTAACAGGGGCTATGGCTACACCTTC.

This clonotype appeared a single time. The CDR3 nucleotides are TGTGCCAGCAGCCCAGAGTTGGTTAATAATTCACCCCTCCACTTT. It translates to CASSPELVNNSPLHF. The V call is TRBV7-6, the J call TRBJ1-6; no clear D. The germline CDR1 and CDR2 sequences are SGHVS and FNYEAQ. The V end was cut by 5 bases, the J end by 5 bases, with 13 bases between. The length of the CDR3 is 15 residues. Full variable domain (missing parts from reference TRBV7-6 and TRBJ1-6): GAGVSQSPRYKVTKRGQDVALRCDPISGHVSLYWYRQALGQGPEFLTYFNYEAQQDKSGLPNDRFSAERPEGSISTLTIQRTEQRDSAMYRCASSPELVNNSPLHFGNGTRLTVT.

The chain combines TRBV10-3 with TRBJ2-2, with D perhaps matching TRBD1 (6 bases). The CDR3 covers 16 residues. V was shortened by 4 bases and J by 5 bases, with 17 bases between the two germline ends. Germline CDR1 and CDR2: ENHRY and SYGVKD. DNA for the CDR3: TGTGCCATCAGTGCTAAGAGGAGCCAGGGGACCGGGGAGCTGTTTTTT. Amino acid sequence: CAISAKRSQGTGELFF.

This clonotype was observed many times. The CDR3 DNA reads TGTGCCAGCAGTCCTGATTGGGGCCAGGACACTGAAGCTTTCTTT. This sequence encodes CASSPDWGQDTEAFF. The V and J genes are TRBV12-3 or TRBV12-4 and TRBJ1-1; possibly TRBD1 for D (5 bases). The CDR3 loop spans 15 amino acids. Between the trimmed V and J ends, which lost 5 bases and 3 bases, there was a span of 16 bases.

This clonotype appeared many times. CDR3: CASSFGRQGQETQYF. CDR3 DNA: TGTGCCAGCAGCTTTGGGCGACAGGGGCAAGAGACCCAGTACTTC. The chain recombines TRBV11-3 with TRBJ2-5; TRBD1 agrees at 8 bases. Germline V gene lookup returns CDR1 SGHNT and CDR2 YENEEA. CDR3 length: 15 residues. Germline trimming cut 3 bases from V and 2 bases from J; bases unmatched to any gene: 5.

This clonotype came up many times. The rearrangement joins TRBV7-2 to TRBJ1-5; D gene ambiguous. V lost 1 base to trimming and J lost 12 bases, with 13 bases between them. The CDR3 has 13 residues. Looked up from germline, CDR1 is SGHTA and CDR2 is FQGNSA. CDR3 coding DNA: TGTGCCAGCAGCTTAGATAAGGCCTCGAGCCAGCATTTT. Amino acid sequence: CASSLDKASSQHF.

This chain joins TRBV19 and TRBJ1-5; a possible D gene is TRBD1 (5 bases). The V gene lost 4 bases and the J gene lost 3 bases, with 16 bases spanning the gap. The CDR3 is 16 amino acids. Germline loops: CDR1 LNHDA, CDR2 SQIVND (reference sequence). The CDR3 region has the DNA TGTGCCAGTAGTACCCGGGACCGAGGATTCAATCAGCCCCAGCATTTT. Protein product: CASSTRDRGFNQPQHF.

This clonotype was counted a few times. For the CDR3, the DNA is TGTGCCAGCAGCTCCCCGCCTGAAGCTTTCTTT. This gives the protein CASSSPPEAFF. This chain links TRBV13 with TRBJ1-1; D is unresolved. CDR3 length equals 11 residues. V was clipped by 4 bases and J by 6 bases, with 6 bases between them. Germline values: CDR1 PRHDT, CDR2 FYEKMQ (reference sequence).

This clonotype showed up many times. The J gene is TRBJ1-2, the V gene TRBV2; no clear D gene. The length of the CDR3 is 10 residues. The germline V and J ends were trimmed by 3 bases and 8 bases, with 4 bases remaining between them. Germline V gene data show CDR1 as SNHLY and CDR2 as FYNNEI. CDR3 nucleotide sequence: TGTGCCAGCAGTGACAACGGCTACACCTTC. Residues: CASSDNGYTF.

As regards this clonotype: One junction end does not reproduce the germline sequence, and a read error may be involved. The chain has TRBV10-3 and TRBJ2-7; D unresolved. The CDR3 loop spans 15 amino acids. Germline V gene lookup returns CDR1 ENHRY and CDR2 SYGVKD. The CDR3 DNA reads TGTGCCAGCAGTTACGGGTTAGAAATTACCTACGAGCAGTACTTC. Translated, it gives CASSYGLEITYEQYF.

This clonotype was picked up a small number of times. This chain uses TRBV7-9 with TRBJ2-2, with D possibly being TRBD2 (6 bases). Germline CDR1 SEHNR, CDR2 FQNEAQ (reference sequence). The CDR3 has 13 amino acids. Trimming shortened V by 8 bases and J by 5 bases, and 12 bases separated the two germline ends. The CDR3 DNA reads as TGTGCCAGCCAACTAGCAGGGACCGGGGAGCTGTTTTTT. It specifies CASQLAGTGELFF.

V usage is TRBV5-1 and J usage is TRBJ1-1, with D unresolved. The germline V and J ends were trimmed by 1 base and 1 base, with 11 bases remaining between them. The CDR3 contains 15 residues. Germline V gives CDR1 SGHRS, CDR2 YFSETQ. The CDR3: CASSLIRLGNTEAFF. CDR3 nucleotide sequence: TGCGCCAGCAGCTTGATAAGACTGGGGAACACTGAAGCTTTCTTT.

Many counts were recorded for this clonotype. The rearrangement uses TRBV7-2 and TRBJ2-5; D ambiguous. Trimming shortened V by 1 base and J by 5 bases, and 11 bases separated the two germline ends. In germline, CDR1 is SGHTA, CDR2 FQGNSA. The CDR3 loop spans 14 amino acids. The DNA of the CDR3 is TGTGCCAGCAGCTTAGTTTCTAGTCTGGAGACCCAGTACTTC. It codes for CASSLVSSLETQYF.

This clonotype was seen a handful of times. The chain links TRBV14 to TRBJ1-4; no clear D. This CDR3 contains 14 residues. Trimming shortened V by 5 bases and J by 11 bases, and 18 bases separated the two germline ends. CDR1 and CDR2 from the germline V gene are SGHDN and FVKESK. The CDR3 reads CASSTRPGPGKLFF. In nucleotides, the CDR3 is TGTGCCAGCAGCACGCGACCAGGCCCGGGGAAACTGTTTTTT.

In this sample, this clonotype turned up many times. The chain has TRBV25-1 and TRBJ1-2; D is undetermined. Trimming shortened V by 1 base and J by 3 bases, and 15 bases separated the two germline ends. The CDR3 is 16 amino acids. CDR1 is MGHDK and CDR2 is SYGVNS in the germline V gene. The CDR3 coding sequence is TGTGCCAGCAGTGAATTCGGAGAGGGCAGGCACTATGGCTACACCTTC. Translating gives CASSEFGEGRHYGYTF.

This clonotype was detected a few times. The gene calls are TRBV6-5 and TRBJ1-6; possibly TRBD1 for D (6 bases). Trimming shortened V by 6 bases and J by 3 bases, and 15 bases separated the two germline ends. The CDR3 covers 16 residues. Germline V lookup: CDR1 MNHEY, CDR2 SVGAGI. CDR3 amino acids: CASSSGQTDYNSPLHF. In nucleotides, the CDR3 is TGTGCCAGCAGCTCCGGACAGACCGACTATAATTCACCCCTCCACTTT.

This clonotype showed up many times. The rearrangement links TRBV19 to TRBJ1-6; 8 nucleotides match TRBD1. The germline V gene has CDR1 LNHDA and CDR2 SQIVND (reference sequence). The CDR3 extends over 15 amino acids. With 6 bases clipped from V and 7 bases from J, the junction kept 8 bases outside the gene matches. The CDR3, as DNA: TGTGCCAGTAGCAGCGGACAGGGCCGGAATTCACCCCTCCACTTT. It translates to CASSSGQGRNSPLHF.

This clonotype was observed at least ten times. The CDR3 sequence: CATSPAAGDVETQYF. The CDR3, as DNA: TGTGCCACCAGTCCTGCGGCGGGAGACGTCGAGACCCAGTACTTC. The genes are TRBV24-1 and TRBJ2-5, with 7 bases matching TRBD2. J lost 5 bases, V lost 6 bases, and 11 bases had no gene match. CDR3 length: 15 residues. Per the germline V gene, CDR1 is KGHDR and CDR2 is SFDVKD.

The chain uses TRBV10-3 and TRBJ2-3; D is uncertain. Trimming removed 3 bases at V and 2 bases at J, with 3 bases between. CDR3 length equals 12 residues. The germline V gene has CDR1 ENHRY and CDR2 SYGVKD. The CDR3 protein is CAISDATDTQYF. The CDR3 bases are TGTGCCATCAGTGACGCCACAGATACGCAGTATTTT.

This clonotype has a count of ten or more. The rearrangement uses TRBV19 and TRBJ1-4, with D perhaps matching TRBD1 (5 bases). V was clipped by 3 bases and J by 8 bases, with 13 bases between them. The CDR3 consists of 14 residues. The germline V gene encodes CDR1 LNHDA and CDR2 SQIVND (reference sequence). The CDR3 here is CASSIARVAEKLFF. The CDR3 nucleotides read TGTGCCAGTAGTATCGCCAGGGTAGCGGAAAAACTGTTTTTT.

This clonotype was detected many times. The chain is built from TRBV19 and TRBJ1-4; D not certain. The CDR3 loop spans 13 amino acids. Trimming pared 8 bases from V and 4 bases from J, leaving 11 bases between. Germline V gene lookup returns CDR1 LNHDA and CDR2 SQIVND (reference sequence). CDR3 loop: CASSVTVNEKLFF. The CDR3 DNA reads TGTGCCAGTTCGGTAACAGTTAATGAAAAACTGTTTTTT.

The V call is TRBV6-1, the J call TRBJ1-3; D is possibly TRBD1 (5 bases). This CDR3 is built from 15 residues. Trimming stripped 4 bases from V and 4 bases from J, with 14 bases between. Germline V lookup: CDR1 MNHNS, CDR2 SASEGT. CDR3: CASSVERGSGNTIYF. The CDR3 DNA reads TGTGCCAGCAGTGTAGAGAGGGGCTCAGGAAACACCATATATTTT.